The clone carrying this TCR beta chain occurred many times. Antigen unknown. The data belong to a study of response to subunit inactivated influenza vaccine. TCRdb reanalysed the RT-PCR reads using MiXCR and keeps one entry per CDR3 protein. The sample lists around 530,000 distinct CDR3 sequences, roughly 12% seen once, with roughly 10% in the top ten. CDR1 and CDR2 from the germline V gene are SGHRS and YFSETQ. V was cut by 0 bases and J by 2 bases, with 7 bases left in between. The CDR3 has 14 amino acids. Overall study results and limits: New T cells are recruited in small numbers by each seasonal influenza vaccination, according to the authors' suggestion.

The chain combines TRBV5-1 with TRBJ2-3; D is perhaps TRBD1 (6 bases). The clonotype comes from a man aged 45 to 65 who received an inactivated influenza vaccine. Sample: PBMCs from blood, taken on the day of vaccination. The DNA of the CDR3 is TGCGCCAGCAGCTTGGACAGGGTCACAGATACGCAGTATTTT. It codes for CASSLDRVTDTQYF.